One sample yielded the 20 T cell receptor beta chains listed below, sequenced in a study of T cell clonality in common variable immunodeficiency. Clones were read by immunoSEQ multiplex PCR, and TCRdb kept only the in-frame ones, dropping some. The sample contains about 37,000 clones, none of them singletons. Sequenced sample: peripheral blood mononuclear cells. The receptors derive from a person aged 18 to 70 in good health.

This clone was recorded at least ten times. The CDR3 end is not reached by the read, which stops 3 residues before it; the germline J gene fills it in. The chain recombines TRBV3-1 (or the pseudogene TRBV3-2) with TRBJ2-3, with TRBD2 matching over 10 bases. This CDR3 has 15 amino acids. Germline assignment: CDR1 LGHDT and CDR2 YNNKEL (reference sequence). V was pared by 4 bases and J by 0 bases, with 1 base of the junction left unmatched. The CDR3 sequence is CASSPTSGSTDTQYF. The sequenced part of the CDR3 DNA is TGTGCCAGCAGCCCGACTAGCGGGAGCACAGATACG.

This clone was detected ten times or more. Sequencing ends 3 residues short of the CDR3 end; the germline J gene provides the rest. V usage is TRBV5-4 and J usage is TRBJ2-3, with TRBD2 matching over 8 bases. Germline lookup yields CDR1 SGHNT and CDR2 YYREEE (reference sequence). V shed 4 bases, J shed 1 base, and the junction held 2 bases outside the gene matches. This CDR3 has 14 amino acids. Partial CDR3 DNA: TGTGCCAGCAGCCTCGGGGGGGGCACAGATACG. As protein: CASSLGGGTDT. The whole CDR3 sequence reads CASSLGGGTDTQYF.

Ten or more counts support this clone. Coverage ceases 3 residues before the CDR3 finishes, and the germline J gene fills in the end. This sequence joins TRBV4-2 and TRBJ2-3; 10 bases align to TRBD2. Germline assignment: CDR1 LGHNA and CDR2 YNFKEQ. V lost 0 bases, J lost 5 bases, and 5 bases stayed unmatched. This CDR3 spans 16 amino acids. Partial CDR3 DNA: TGTGCCAGCAGCCAAGAGCTAAGACTAGCGGGAGATACG. It is translated as CASSQELRLAGDT. The CDR3 in full is CASSQELRLAGDTQYF.

This clone was picked up many times. The DNA ends 3 residues before the CDR3 does, and the rest of the CDR3 is filled in from the germline J gene. V gene TRBV7-9 combines with J gene TRBJ2-5; TRBD2 matches 8 bases. This CDR3 has 15 amino acids. The germline gives CDR1 SEHNR, CDR2 FQNEAQ (reference sequence). With V trimmed by 3 bases and J by 2 bases, 5 bases remained unmatched. CDR3 in amino acids: CASSLRGDGQETQYF. Partial CDR3 DNA: TGTGCCAGCAGCTTGCGGGGGGATGGACAAGAGACC.

This clone was seen many times. The read gets to within 3 residues of the CDR3 end, and the germline J gene fills in the rest. The chain employs TRBV6-2 or TRBV6-3 and TRBJ2-1; 7 positions match TRBD2. The CDR3 sequence is 14 residues long. Germline V lookup: CDR1 MNHEY, CDR2 SVGEGT. V trimming: 5 bases; J trimming: 6 bases; junction bases outside the gene matches: 7. The CDR3 loop reads CASSRTSASNEQFF. The CDR3 DNA, read in part, is TGTGCCAGCAGTCGGACTAGTGCCTCCAATGAG.

This clone was recorded many times. Read data end 3 residues before the CDR3 end; the end is taken from the germline J gene. The chain combines TRBV5-1 with TRBJ1-2; a possible D gene is TRBD1 (5 bases). CDR3 length: 15 amino acids. The germline V gene encodes CDR1 SGHRS and CDR2 YFSETQ. Trimming took 0 bases from V and 6 from J, leaving 15 bases between them. The CDR3: CASSLEGQGWDGYTF. The DNA read from the CDR3 is TGCGCCAGCAGCTTGGAAGGGCAGGGCTGGGATGGC.

This clone was observed at least ten times. The read finishes 3 residues shy of the CDR3 end, and the germline J gene is used to complete it. The genes are TRBV30 and TRBJ1-6; D may be TRBD1 (5 bases). The CDR3 sequence is 14 residues long. The germline CDR1 and CDR2 sequences are GTSNPN and SVGIG (reference sequence). V lost 2 bases to trimming and J lost 5 bases, with 10 bases between them. The CDR3 here is CAWSRGDNNSPLHF. CDR3 bases read: TGTGCCTGGAGTCGAGGGGATAATAATTCACCC.

This clone came up many times. The read terminates 3 residues before the CDR3 end, so the remaining end is supplied by the germline J gene. The chain links TRBV19 to TRBJ2-3; 8 bases fit TRBD1. Germline V CDR1 and CDR2: LNHDA, SQIVND (reference sequence). CDR3 size: 15 residues. The ends lost 5 bases at V and 5 bases at J; junction bases unmatched: 9. This chain's CDR3 is CASSLPTGAEDTQYF. CDR3 bases read: TGTGCCAGTAGTCTACCGACAGGGGCCGAAGATACG.

This clone has at least ten counts. The CDR3 end lies 3 residues beyond the end of the read and is filled in from the germline J gene. Other DNA sequences of this sample code for an identical CDR3. This chain links TRBV19 with TRBJ2-1; 10 positions match TRBD2. Germline-derived CDR1 and CDR2 are LNHDA and SQIVND (reference sequence). The trim removed 6 bases at V and 4 bases at J, leaving 3 bases unmatched. The CDR3 spans 14 residues. The CDR3 DNA, read in part, is TGTGCCAGTAGCGGACTAGCGGAATACAATGAG. Residues: CASSGLAEYNE. The full CDR3 reads CASSGLAEYNEQFF.

In this sample, this clone turned up many times. The DNA ends 3 residues before the CDR3 does, and the rest of the CDR3 is filled in from the germline J gene. The J gene is TRBJ1-2, the V gene TRBV7-9; D gene uncertain. Between the trimmed V and J ends, which lost 5 bases and 1 base, there was a span of 14 bases. Germline CDR1 is SEHNR and CDR2 is FQNEAQ (reference sequence). The CDR3 extends over 15 amino acids. CDR3 DNA (partial): TGTGCCAGCAGCCCGAGGTCCAGGAGTAACTATGGC. It translates to CASSPRSRSNYG. The whole CDR3 protein is CASSPRSRSNYGYTF.

This clone was observed at least ten times. The CDR3 goes on 3 residues after the read ends, and that part is filled in from the germline J gene. The J gene is TRBJ2-3, the V gene TRBV9, with 10 positions matching TRBD2. The CDR3 is 14 amino acids. The J segment lost 6 bases and the V segment lost 4 bases, leaving 5 bases of the junction unmatched. The V gene's germline CDR1 is SGDLS and CDR2 YYNGEE. CDR3 sequence reads: CASSSSGGRDTQYF. CDR3 bases read: TGTGCCAGCAGCTCTAGCGGGGGCAGGGATACG.

In this sample, this clone turned up many times. The read halts 3 residues ahead of the CDR3 end, with the missing end drawn from the germline J gene. V usage is TRBV6-2 or TRBV6-3 and J usage is TRBJ2-4; D is undetermined. CDR3 length: 14 residues. Looked up from germline, CDR1 is MNHEY and CDR2 is SVGEGT. The V gene lost 10 bases and the J gene lost 0 bases, with 13 bases spanning the gap. The sequenced CDR3 bases are TGTGCCACTTCAGACCGACTAGCCAAAAACATT. It encodes CATSDRLAKNI. Given in full, the CDR3 is CATSDRLAKNIQYF.

This clone was found many times. With the read ending 3 residues before the CDR3 end, the germline J gene is used to fill in that end. J is TRBJ2-7 and V is TRBV7-6, with 8 bases aligning to TRBD1. With 1 base clipped from V and 3 bases from J, the junction kept 8 bases outside the gene matches. CDR1 and CDR2 from the germline V gene are SGHVS and FNYEAQ. This CDR3 is 16 amino acids long. Partial CDR3 DNA: TGTGCCAGCAGCTTAGGTGTACAACAGGGGGGCTACGAG. Its translation: CASSLGVQQGGYE. In full, the CDR3 is CASSLGVQQGGYEQYF.

This clone was counted ten times or more. The read terminates 3 residues before the CDR3 end, so the remaining end is supplied by the germline J gene. The chain carries TRBV20-1 and TRBJ2-5; D remains ambiguous. V lost 5 bases, J lost 0 bases, and 7 bases lay in between. Germline CDR1 is DFQATT and CDR2 is SNEGSKA (reference sequence). CDR3 length: 12 amino acids. The CDR3 spells CSALGYQETQYF. The covered CDR3 bases are TGCAGTGCTCTCGGGTACCAAGAGACC.

This clone has a count of ten or more. The CDR3 extends 3 residues past the end of the read, so its final part is completed from the germline J gene. The chain uses TRBV11-3 and TRBJ1-1, with a weak D call TRBD1 (6 bases). This CDR3 contains 12 residues. From germline, CDR1 is SGHNT and CDR2 YENEEA. Incomplete CDR3 DNA: TGTGCCAGCAGCTTAGGCACAGGGAGA. Translating it yields CASSLGTGR. The CDR3, in full, reads CASSLGTGRAFF.

This clone was observed at least ten times. The read gets to within 3 residues of the CDR3 end, and the germline J gene fills in the rest. The chain recombines TRBV4-2 with TRBJ2-3; 11 bases line up with TRBD2. Germline CDR1 reads LGHNA; CDR2 reads YNFKEQ. The V segment lost 2 bases and the J segment 4 bases; nucleotides outside the gene matches: 5. This CDR3 spans 16 amino acids. The covered CDR3 bases are TGTGCCAGCAGCCAAATCGAGGGACTAGCGGCAGATACG. Its protein product is CASSQIEGLAADT. The entire CDR3 reads CASSQIEGLAADTQYF.

Regarding this clone: The CDR3 extends 3 residues past the end of the read, so its final part is completed from the germline J gene. The chain links TRBV7-9 to TRBJ1-2; D gene ambiguous. Germline V gene data show CDR1 as SEHNR and CDR2 as FQNEAQ (reference sequence). The length of the CDR3 is 13 residues. This CDR3 reads CASSTNWAIDYTF. The CDR3 DNA, read in part, is TGTGCCAGCAGCACAAACTGGGCTATCGAC. Together with reference TRBV7-9 and TRBJ1-2, the CDR3 gives the full variable domain: DTGVSQNPRHKITKRGQNVTFRCDPISEHNRLYWYRQTLGQGPEFLTYFQNEAQLEKSRLLSDRFSAERPKGSFSTLEIQRTEQGDSAMYLCASSTNWAIDYTFGSGTRLTVV.

On this clone itself: The observed sequence ends 3 residues before the CDR3 terminus, with the missing tail filled in from the germline J gene. The rearrangement joins TRBV18 to TRBJ1-2; a weak D match, TRBD1 (5 bases). CDR1 KGHSH and CDR2 LQKENI come from the germline V gene. CDR3 length: 14 residues. CDR3: CASSPLQTDNDYTF. CDR3 DNA (partial): TGTGCCAGCTCACCATTGCAGACAGACAATGAC.

The sample holds many counts of this clone. The CDR3 goes on 3 residues after the read ends, and that part is filled in from the germline J gene. The chain is built from TRBV5-1 and TRBJ2-5, with TRBD2 matching 11 bases. Germline lookup yields CDR1 SGHRS and CDR2 YFSETQ. The V gene end was trimmed by 4 bases and the J gene end by 2 bases; junction bases not matched to a gene: 4. The CDR3 extends over 15 amino acids. The CDR3 spells CASSGSGGGQETQYF. The CDR3 bases that were read are TGCGCCAGCAGCGGTAGCGGGGGGGGTCAAGAGACC.

In its sample, this clone was seen many times. The CDR3 is cut off 3 residues early in the read; its end comes from the germline J gene. The genes are TRBV4-1 and TRBJ1-6, with D possibly being TRBD1 (5 bases). Germline-derived CDR1 and CDR2 are MGHRA and YSYEKL. Trimming removed 6 bases at V and 7 bases at J, with 13 bases between. This CDR3 contains 14 residues. CDR3 DNA (partial): TGCGCCAGCAGGAGGGGAGCGTGGAATTCACCC. It codes for CASRRGAWNSP. The whole CDR3 sequence reads CASRRGAWNSPLHF.